This T cell receptor beta chain was obtained from a study of blood T cell repertoires in COVID-19 (dated by TCRdb to the early 2020s). General notes on the study: The collaborator samples originated in the United States, Italy and Spain and spanned the acute and convalescent phases of COVID-19. The material from the prospective study consisted of cDNA or gDNA derived from T cells, B-cell-depleted T cells, or PBMCs. The dataset comprised deeply sampled blood TCRbeta repertoires from subjects exposed to, actively infected with, or recovered from COVID-19. A freely available public database, intended as a resource for researchers studying the immune response to SARS-CoV-2, is where the repertoires were released. The samples were drawn from two sources: the first 160 participants of the ongoing ImmuneRACE study, and fewer than 1,500 subjects contributed by 6 global collaborators. The sample metadata nearly always contained a de-identified subject ID, COVID-19 status, age in years and sex. HLA class I and class II types, where available, came from metadata supplied by the sample provider rather than from assay-based typing. What the work shows at the level of the full study, not this receptor alone: The quantity of clinical and demographic metadata differed by source and by participant and was supplied without curation.

CDR1 and CDR2, looked up from the germline V gene, are SGHDT and YYEEEE. The CDR3 covers 15 residues, taking in both the cysteine and the phenylalanine. Only the CDR3 part of the read is kept: 45 bases, read in frame from the first base. V is reduced by 0 bases and J by 1 base, leaving a spacing of 7 bases between them. On this clone itself: The antigen it binds to is not known. No much larger clone is present one base from it, and per-base qualities are unavailable.

The immunoSEQ Assay, a bias-controlled multiplex PCR, was used to amplify TCRbeta CDR3 regions from genomic DNA. As for the authors' bioinformatics: Within the assay, amplification of reference gene primers was used to estimate how many nucleated cells each sample contained. To quantify the absolute abundance of each unique TCRbeta CDR3 rearrangement, sequence reads were collapsed and filtered. For each sample, productive Simpson clonality was calculated as the square root of Simpson's diversity index across productive rearrangements. TCRdb took this table from immuneACCESS and kept in-frame rearrangements with V and J called. Such tables lack part of the clones; where checked against another copy, unresolved V genes explain under half of the gap, and the rest is unexplained. V and J calls plus clone size are reproduced from that table; the DNA served to infer D and trimming. The sample table lists about 120,000 clones, about 80% of them with a count of one. Less than 8% of the sample lies in the top ten.

Collaborating institutions collected whole blood in K2EDTA tubes following their own protocols. For TCRbeta analysis, collaborators shipped samples as frozen whole blood, isolated PBMCs, or DNA extracted from either of those sample types. The chain is encoded by TRBV5-6 joined to TRBJ2-2; the D gene is perhaps TRBD1, on 6 matching bases. Sequencing used peripheral blood. The receptor was isolated from a man aged 70 or older with active or convalescent COVID-19. At the DNA level, the sequence is TGTGCCAGCAGCTTGGCAGGGGAGAACACCGGGGAGCTGTTTTTT. The encoded protein is CASSLAGENTGELFF.